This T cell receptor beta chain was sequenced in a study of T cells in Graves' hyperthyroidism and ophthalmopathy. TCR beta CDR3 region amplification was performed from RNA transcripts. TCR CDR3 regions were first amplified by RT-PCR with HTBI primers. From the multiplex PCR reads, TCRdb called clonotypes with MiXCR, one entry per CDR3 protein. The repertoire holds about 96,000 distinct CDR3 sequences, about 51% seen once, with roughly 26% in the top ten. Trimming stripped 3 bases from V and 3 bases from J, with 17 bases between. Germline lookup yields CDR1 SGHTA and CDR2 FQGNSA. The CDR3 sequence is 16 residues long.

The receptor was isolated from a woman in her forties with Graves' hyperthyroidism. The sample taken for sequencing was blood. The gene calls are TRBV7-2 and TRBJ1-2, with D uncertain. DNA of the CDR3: TGTGCCAGCAGCTTTACGAACACCGGGGAGCACTATGGCTACACCTTC. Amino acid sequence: CASSFTNTGEHYGYTF.